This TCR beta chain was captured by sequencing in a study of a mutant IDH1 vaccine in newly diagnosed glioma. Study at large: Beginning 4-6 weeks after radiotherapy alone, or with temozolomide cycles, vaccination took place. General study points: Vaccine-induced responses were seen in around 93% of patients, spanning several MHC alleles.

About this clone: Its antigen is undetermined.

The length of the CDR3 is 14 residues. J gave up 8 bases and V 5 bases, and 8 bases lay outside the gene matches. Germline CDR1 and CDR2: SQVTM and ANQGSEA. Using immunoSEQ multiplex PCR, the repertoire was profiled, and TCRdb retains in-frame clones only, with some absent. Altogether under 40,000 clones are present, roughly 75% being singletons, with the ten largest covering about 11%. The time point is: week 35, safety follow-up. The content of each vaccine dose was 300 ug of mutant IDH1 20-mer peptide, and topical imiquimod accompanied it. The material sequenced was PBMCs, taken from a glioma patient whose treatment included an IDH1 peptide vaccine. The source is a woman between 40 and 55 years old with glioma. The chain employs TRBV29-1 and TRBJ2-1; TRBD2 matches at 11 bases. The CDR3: CSVLSGGASDEQFF. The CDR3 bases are TGCAGCGTTCTTAGCGGGGGGGCCAGCGATGAGCAGTTCTTC.